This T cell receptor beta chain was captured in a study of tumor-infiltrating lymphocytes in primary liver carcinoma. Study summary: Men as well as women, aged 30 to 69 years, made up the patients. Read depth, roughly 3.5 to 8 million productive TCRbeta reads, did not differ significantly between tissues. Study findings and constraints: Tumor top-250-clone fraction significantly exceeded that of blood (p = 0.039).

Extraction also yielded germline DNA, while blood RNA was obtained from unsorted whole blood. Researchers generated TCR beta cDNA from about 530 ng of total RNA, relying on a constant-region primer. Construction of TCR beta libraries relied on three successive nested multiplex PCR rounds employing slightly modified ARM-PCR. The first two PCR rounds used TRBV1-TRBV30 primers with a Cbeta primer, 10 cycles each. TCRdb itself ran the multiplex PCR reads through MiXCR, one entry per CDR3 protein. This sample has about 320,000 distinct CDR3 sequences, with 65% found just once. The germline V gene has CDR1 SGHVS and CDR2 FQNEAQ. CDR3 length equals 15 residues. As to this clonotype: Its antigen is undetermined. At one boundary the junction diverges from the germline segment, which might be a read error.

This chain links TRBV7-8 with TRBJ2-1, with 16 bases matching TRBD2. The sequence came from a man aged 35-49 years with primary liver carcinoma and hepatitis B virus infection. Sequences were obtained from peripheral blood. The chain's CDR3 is CASSSGLAGGNGQFF. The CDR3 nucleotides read TGTGCCAGCAGCTCGGGACTAGCGGGAGGGAATGGGCAGTTCTTC.